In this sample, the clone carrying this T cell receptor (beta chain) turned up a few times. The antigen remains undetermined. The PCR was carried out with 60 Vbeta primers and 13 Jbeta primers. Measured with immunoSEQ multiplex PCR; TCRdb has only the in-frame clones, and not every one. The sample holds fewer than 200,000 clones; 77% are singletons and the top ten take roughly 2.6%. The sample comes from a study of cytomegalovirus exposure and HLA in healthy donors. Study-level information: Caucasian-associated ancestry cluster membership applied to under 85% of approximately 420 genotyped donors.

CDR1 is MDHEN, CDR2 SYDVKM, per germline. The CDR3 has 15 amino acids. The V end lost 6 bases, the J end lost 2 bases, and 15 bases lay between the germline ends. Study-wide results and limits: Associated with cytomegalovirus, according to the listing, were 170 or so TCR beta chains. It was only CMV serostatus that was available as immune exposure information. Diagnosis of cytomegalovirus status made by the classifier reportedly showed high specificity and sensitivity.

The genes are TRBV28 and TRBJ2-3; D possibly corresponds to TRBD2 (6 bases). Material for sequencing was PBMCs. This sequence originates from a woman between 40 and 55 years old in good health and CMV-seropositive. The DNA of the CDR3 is TGTGCCAGCAGCCCCGGCGGGGCCGACACAGATACGCAGTATTTT. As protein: CASSPGGADTDTQYF.